This T cell receptor (beta chain) was profiled in a study of T cells after yellow fever vaccination. They built TCR cDNA with 5'RACE template switching, a step that put in a universal primer site and UMIs. TCRdb re-called the 5' RACE reads with MiXCR, one entry per CDR3 protein. The sample has 300,000 to 400,000 distinct CDR3 sequences; 8.7% are singletons. General study findings and limits: Clonotype sharing between CD4 and CD8 compartments was small. Reappearance after the booster was seen for most primary-vaccination clones, at 96% CD4 and 70% to 90% CD8. Weaker, the secondary response peaked sooner, at day 5 versus 15.

Of note for this clonotype: The antigen is undetermined.

The input for sequencing was PBMCs, taken on the day of the first yellow fever vaccination. The TCR originated in a man younger than 35 who received the YFV17D yellow fever vaccine.

The chain's CDR3 is CASSSPTRPNYGYTF. DNA of the CDR3: TGTGCCAGCAGCTCTCCCACCAGGCCTAACTATGGCTACACCTTC. The J gene is TRBJ1-2, the V gene TRBV7-9, with D uncertain. This CDR3 spans 15 amino acids. Germline V gene lookup returns CDR1 SEHNR and CDR2 FQNEAQ (reference sequence). Trimming left V 4 bases short and J 0 bases short, with 12 bases between. Looking up the rest from reference TRBV7-9 and TRBJ1-2 gives the full variable domain: DTGVSQNPRHKITKRGQNVTFRCDPISEHNRLYWYRQTLGQGPEFLTYFQNEAQLEKSRLLSDRFSAERPKGSFSTLEIQRTEQGDSAMYLCASSSPTRPNYGYTFGSGTRLTVV.